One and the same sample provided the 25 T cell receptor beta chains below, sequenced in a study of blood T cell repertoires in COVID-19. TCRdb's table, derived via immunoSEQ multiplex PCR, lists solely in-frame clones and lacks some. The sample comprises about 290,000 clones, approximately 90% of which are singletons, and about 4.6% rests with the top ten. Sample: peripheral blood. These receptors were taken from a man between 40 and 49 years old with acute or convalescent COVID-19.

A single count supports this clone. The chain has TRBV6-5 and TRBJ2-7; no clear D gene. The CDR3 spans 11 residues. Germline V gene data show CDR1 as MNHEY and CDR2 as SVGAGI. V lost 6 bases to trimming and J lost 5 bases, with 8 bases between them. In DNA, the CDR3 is TGTGCCAGCAGAAGAGGCAACGAGCAGTACTTC. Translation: CASRRGNEQYF.

The CDR3 sequence is CASSPPGRLSEAFF. The CDR3 DNA reads TGTGCCAGCTCACCACCGGGCAGGCTTAGTGAAGCTTTCTTT. The genes are TRBV18 and TRBJ1-1; D is undetermined. V shed 0 bases and J shed 7 bases, with 12 bases lying between them. Germline V gene data show CDR1 as KGHSH and CDR2 as LQKENI. The CDR3 sequence is 14 residues long.

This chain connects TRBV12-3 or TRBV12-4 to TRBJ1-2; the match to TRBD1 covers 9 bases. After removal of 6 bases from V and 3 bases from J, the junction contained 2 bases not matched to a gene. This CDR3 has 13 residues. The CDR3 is CASRRDRDYGYTF. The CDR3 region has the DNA TGTGCCAGCAGACGGGACAGGGACTATGGCTACACCTTC.

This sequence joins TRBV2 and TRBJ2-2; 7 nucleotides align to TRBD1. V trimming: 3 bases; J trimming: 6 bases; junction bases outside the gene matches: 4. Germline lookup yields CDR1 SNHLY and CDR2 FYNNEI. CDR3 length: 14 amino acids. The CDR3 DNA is TGTGCCAGCAGTGAGAGGGGGCGAGCCGGGGAGCTGTTTTTT. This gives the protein CASSERGRAGELFF.

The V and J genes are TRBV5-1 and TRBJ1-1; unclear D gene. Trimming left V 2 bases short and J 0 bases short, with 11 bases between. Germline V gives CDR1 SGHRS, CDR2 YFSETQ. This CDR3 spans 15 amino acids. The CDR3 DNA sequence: TGCGCCAGCAGCTTCGGGGTTAGCATGAACACTGAAGCTTTCTTT. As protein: CASSFGVSMNTEAFF. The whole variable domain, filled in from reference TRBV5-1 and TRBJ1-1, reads KAGVTQTPRYLIKTRGQQVTLSCSPISGHRSVSWYQQTPGQGLQFLFEYFSETQRNKGNFPGRFSGRQFSNSRSEMNVSTLELGDSALYLCASSFGVSMNTEAFFGQGTRLTVV.

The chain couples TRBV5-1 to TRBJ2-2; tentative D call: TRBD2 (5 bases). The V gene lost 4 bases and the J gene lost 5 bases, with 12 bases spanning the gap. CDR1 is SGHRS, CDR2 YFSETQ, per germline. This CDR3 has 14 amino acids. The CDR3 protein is CASSLRVQTGELFF. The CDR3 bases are TGCGCCAGCAGCCTGCGGGTTCAAACCGGGGAGCTGTTTTTT. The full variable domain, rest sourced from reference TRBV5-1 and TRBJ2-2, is KAGVTQTPRYLIKTRGQQVTLSCSPISGHRSVSWYQQTPGQGLQFLFEYFSETQRNKGNFPGRFSGRQFSNSRSEMNVSTLELGDSALYLCASSLRVQTGELFFGEGSRLTVL.

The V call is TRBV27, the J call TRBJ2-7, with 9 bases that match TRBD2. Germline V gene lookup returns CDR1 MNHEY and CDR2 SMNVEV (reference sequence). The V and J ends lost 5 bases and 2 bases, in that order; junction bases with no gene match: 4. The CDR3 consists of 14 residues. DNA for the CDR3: TGTGCCAGCAGTCGGGAGCGGGGGGCCTACGAGCAGTACTTC. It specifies CASSRERGAYEQYF.

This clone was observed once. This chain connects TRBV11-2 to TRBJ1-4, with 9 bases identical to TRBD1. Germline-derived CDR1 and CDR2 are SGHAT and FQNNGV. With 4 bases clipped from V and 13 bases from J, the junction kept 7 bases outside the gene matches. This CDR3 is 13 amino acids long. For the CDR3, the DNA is TGTGCCAGCAGCTGGGGACAGGGCGAGGGACTGTTTTTT. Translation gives CASSWGQGEGLFF. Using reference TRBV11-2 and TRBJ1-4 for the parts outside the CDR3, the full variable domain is EAGVAQSPRYKIIEKRQSVAFWCNPISGHATLYWYQQILGQGPKLLIQFQNNGVVDDSQLPKDRFSAERLKGVDSTLKIQPAKLEDSAVYLCASSWGQGEGLFFGSGTQLSVL.

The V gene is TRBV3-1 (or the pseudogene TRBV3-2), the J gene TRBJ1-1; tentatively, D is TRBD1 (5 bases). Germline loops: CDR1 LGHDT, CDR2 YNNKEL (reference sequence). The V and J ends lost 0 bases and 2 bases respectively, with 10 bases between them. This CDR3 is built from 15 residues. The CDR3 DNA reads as TGTGCCAGCAGCCAAGATCAGGGTGCTAACACTGAAGCTTTCTTT. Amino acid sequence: CASSQDQGANTEAFF.

The CDR3 is CASKLQGLNTGELFF. As DNA, the CDR3 is TGTGCCAGCAAGCTTCAGGGCTTGAACACCGGGGAGCTGTTTTTT. The chain recombines TRBV6-5 with TRBJ2-2; weak D call: TRBD1 (5 bases). CDR1 is MNHEY, CDR2 SVGAGI, per germline. The CDR3 totals 15 residues. The ends were cut back, 7 bases at V and 1 base at J, with 13 bases in the middle.

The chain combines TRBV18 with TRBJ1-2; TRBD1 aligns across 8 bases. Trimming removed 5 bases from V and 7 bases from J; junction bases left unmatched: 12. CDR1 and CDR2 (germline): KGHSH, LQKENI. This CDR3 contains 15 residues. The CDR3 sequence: CASSSVTQGAGGYTF. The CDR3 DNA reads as TGTGCCAGCTCATCAGTTACGCAGGGGGCTGGTGGCTACACCTTC.

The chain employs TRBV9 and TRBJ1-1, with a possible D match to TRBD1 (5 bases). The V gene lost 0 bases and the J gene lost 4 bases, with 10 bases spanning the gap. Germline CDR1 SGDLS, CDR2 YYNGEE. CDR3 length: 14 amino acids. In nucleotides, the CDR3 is TGTGCCAGCAGCGTAGCTCCGGGACTCACTGAAGCTTTCTTT. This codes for CASSVAPGLTEAFF.

The CDR3 region is CASSDHREYQPQHF. CDR3 coding DNA: TGTGCCAGCAGTGACCACAGGGAATATCAGCCCCAGCATTTT. This chain uses TRBV2 with TRBJ1-5; the D gene is possibly TRBD1 (6 bases). This CDR3 is 14 amino acids long. V was trimmed by 3 bases and J by 5 bases, leaving 11 bases between them. The germline V gene has CDR1 SNHLY and CDR2 FYNNEI.

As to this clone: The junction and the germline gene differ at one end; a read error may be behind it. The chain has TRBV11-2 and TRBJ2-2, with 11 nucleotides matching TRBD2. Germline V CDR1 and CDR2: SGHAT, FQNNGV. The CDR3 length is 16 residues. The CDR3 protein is CVSSSSGGTNTGELFF. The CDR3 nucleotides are TGTGTCAGCAGCTCTAGCGGGGGGACGAACACCGGGGAGCTGTTTTTT.

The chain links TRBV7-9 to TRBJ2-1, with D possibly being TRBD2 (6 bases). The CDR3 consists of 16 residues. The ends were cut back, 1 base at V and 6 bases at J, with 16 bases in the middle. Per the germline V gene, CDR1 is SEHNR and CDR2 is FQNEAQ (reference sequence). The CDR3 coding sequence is TGTGCCAGCAGCTTAGAAACCACACGGGGGTCCAATGAGCAGTTCTTC. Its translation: CASSLETTRGSNEQFF.

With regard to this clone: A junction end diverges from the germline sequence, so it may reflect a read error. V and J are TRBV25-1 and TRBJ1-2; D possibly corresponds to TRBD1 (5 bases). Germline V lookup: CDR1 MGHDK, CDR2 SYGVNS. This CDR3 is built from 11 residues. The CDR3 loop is CASSDSGRASF. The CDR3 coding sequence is TGTGCCAGCAGTGATTCGGGCAGGGCCTCGTTC.

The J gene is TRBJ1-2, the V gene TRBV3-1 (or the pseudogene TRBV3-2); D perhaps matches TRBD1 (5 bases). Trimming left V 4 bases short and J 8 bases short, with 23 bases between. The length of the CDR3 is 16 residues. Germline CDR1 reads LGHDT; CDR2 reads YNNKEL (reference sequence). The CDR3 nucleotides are TGTGCCAGCAGCCCTACGCCGGGACCCGGAGGGATAGGCTACACCTTC. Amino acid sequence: CASSPTPGPGGIGYTF.

In DNA, the CDR3 is TGTGCCAGCAGTTTCACCGGGACAGGGGGCTGGGGCTACACCTTC. Residues: CASSFTGTGGWGYTF. The genes are TRBV6-5 and TRBJ1-2; 12 positions agree with TRBD1. The ends lost 4 bases at V and 8 bases at J; junction bases unmatched: 8. Looked up from germline, CDR1 is MNHEY and CDR2 is SVGAGI. The CDR3 consists of 15 residues.

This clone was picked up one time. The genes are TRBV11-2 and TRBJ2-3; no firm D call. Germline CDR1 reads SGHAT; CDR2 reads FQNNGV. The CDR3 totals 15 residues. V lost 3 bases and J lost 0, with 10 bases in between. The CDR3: CASSFMAASTDTQYF. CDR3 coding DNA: TGTGCCAGCAGCTTCATGGCGGCTAGCACAGATACGCAGTATTTT.

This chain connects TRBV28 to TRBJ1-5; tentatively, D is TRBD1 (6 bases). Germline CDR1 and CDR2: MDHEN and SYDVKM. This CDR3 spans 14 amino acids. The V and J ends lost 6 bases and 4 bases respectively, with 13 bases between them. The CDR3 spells CASSLGTPNQPQHF. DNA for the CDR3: TGTGCCAGCAGCCTCGGGACACCTAATCAGCCCCAGCATTTT.

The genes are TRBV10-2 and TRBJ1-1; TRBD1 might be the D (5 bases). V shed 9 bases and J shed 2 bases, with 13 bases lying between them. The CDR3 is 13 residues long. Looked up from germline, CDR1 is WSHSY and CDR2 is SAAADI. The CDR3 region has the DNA TGCGCCAGTTCCGGGGGTTCCAACACTGAAGCTTTCTTT. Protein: CASSGGSNTEAFF.

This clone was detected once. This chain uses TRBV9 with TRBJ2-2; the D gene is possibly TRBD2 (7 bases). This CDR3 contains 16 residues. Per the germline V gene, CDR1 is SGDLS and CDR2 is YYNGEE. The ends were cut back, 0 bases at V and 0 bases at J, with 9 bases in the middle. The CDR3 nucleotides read TGTGCCAGCAGCGTAGAAGGGGGGGCGAACACCGGGGAGCTGTTTTTT. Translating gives CASSVEGGANTGELFF.

The CDR3 DNA reads as TGTGCCAGCAGCGTAGATGCGGGGGATAATGAAAAACTGTTTTTT. Amino acids: CASSVDAGDNEKLFF. The rearrangement uses TRBV9 and TRBJ1-4, with D possibly matching TRBD1 (5 bases). V lost 0 bases and J lost 4, with 10 bases in between. CDR1 and CDR2 from the germline V gene are SGDLS and YYNGEE. The length of the CDR3 is 15 residues.

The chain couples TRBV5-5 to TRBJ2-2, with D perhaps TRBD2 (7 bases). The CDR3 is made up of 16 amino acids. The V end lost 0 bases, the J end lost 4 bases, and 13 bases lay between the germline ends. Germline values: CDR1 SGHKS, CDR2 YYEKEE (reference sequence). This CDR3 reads CASSLEGGPATGELFF. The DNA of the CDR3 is TGTGCCAGCAGCTTGGAGGGGGGGCCCGCCACCGGGGAGCTGTTTTTT.

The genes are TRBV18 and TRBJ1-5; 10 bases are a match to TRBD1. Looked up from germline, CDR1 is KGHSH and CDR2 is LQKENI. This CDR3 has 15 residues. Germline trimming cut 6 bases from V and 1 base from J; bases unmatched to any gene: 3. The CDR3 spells CASSPGQGSNQPQHF. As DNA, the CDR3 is TGTGCCAGCTCGCCGGGACAGGGGAGCAATCAGCCCCAGCATTTT.